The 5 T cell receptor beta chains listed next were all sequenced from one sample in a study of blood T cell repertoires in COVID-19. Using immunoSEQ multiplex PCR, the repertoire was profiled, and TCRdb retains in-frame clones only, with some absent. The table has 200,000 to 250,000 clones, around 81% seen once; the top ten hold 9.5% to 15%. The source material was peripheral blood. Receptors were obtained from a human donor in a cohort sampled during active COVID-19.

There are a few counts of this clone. CDR3: CASSATGVGQPQHF. As DNA, the CDR3 is TGTGCCAGCAGCGCTACAGGGGTAGGACAGCCCCAGCATTTT. This rearrangement joins TRBV7-9 to TRBJ1-5; 7 bases align to TRBD1. The CDR3 consists of 14 residues. V shed 5 bases, J shed 7 bases, and the junction held 8 bases outside the gene matches. Germline V lookup: CDR1 SEHNR, CDR2 FQNEAQ (reference sequence).

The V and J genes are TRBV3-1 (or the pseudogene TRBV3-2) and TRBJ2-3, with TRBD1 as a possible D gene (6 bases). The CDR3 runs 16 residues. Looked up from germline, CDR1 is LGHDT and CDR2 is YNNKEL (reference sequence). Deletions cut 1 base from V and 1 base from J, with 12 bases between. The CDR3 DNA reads TGTGCCAGCAGCCAAGTCTATGCAGGGGGCACAGATACGCAGTATTTT. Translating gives CASSQVYAGGTDTQYF.

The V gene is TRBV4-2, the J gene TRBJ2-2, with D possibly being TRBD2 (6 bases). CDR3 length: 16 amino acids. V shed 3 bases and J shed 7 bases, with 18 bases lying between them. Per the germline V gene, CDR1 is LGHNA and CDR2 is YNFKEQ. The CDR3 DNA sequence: TGTGCCAGCAGCCATGCAGGCGGGGCAGGGAGCGGGGAGCTGTTTTTT. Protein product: CASSHAGGAGSGELFF.

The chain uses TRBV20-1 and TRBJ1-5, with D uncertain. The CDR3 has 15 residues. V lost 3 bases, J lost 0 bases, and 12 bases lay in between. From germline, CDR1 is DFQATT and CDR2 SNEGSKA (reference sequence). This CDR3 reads CSASSTPFSNQPQHF. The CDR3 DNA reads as TGCAGTGCTAGTTCGACTCCTTTTAGCAATCAGCCCCAGCATTTT.

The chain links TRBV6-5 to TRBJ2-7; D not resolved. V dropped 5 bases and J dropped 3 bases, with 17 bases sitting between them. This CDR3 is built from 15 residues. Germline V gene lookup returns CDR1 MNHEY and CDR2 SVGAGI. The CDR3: CASSPRRHPDYEQYF. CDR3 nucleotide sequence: TGTGCCAGCAGTCCAAGGCGGCACCCGGACTACGAGCAGTACTTC.